This T cell receptor (beta chain) was profiled in a study of shared clonotypes between healthy human individuals. On this clone: As yet, its antigen is unknown.

CDR1 is SGDLS, CDR2 YYNGEE, per germline. V lost 1 base and J 4 bases, leaving 18 bases between the germline ends. The CDR3 runs to 16 residues. Assay execution took place at the deep level. Per the original methods: Junction-only immunoSEQ data arrived without quality scores, meaning filtering differed. The repertoire was sequenced with immunoSEQ multiplex PCR; TCRdb's copy has only in-frame clones and lacks some. Clonal size and the V and J genes are those of that table, whereas D and trimming came from the DNA. The data hold roughly 2.2 million clones, with over 90% observed a single time. Study results and limitations: Only blood underwent sampling, and tissue repertoires likely differ.

V is TRBV9 and J is TRBJ2-7; a weak D match, TRBD2 (6 bases). This clonotype originated in a man younger than 35 in good health. Some clones in this sample may be carry-over from other donors' samples. The sequenced material came from naive CD4+ T cells from PBMCs. The subset is: CD45RA+ positively selected. The CDR3 protein is CASSVPSYSGRYEQYF. The CDR3 DNA reads TGTGCCAGCAGCGTACCCTCCTACAGCGGGCGGTACGAGCAGTACTTC.